This entry lists 20 T cell receptor beta chains sequenced from one sample in a study of cytomegalovirus exposure and HLA in healthy donors. It was with 60 Vbeta and 13 Jbeta primers that the PCR ran. Generated by immunoSEQ multiplex PCR, the TCRdb table keeps only in-frame clones and is missing some. This sample's table reports about 39,000 clones. The sequencing input was PBMCs. The receptors shown here come from a woman in her thirties in good health and CMV-seropositive.

Details on this clone: A read error may account for a junction end that differs from germline. This sequence joins TRBV6-1 and TRBJ2-7; weak D call: TRBD2 (6 bases). The CDR3 sequence is 12 residues long. CDR1 and CDR2 from the germline V gene are MNHNS and SASEGT. In DNA form, the CDR3 reads TGTGCCGGCAGTCGAAAGGGAGGCGAGCAGTACTTC. This encodes CAGSRKGGEQYF.

V usage is TRBV4-1 and J usage is TRBJ1-1; TRBD1 matches at 9 bases. Losses at the gene ends were 3 bases for V and 4 bases for J; bases not matched to a gene: 6. Germline V gene data show CDR1 as MGHRA and CDR2 as YSYEKL. The CDR3 spans 15 residues. The CDR3 loop reads CASSHQQGAGTEAFF. The CDR3 coding sequence is TGCGCCAGCAGCCACCAACAGGGGGCGGGCACTGAAGCTTTCTTT.

The rearrangement joins TRBV28 to TRBJ2-2; D ambiguous. V lost 3 bases and J lost 5, with 4 bases in between. The CDR3 loop spans 12 amino acids. Per germline, CDR1 MDHEN and CDR2 SYDVKM. The CDR3 nucleotides are TGTGCCAGCAGTTTTCGGACCGGGGAGCTGTTTTTT. This codes for CASSFRTGELFF. Full variable domain (remainder filled in from reference TRBV28 and TRBJ2-2): DVKVTQSSRYLVKRTGEKVFLECVQDMDHENMFWYRQDPGLGLRLIYFSYDVKMKEKGDIPEGYSVSREKKERFSLILESASTNQTSMYLCASSFRTGELFFGEGSRLTVL.

J is TRBJ2-7 and V is TRBV7-9, with D tentatively TRBD1 (6 bases). The CDR3 is 14 residues long. The V end lost 4 bases, the J end lost 0 bases, and 10 bases lay between the germline ends. Germline V gene data show CDR1 as SEHNR and CDR2 as FQNEAQ (reference sequence). This chain's CDR3 is CASSSPGHSYEQYF. The CDR3 DNA reads as TGTGCCAGCAGCTCACCGGGACACTCCTACGAGCAGTACTTC.

The chain recombines TRBV5-1 with TRBJ1-2, with a tentative D call TRBD1 (5 bases). The CDR3 spans 13 residues. CDR1 and CDR2 (germline): SGHRS, YFSETQ. V was trimmed by 3 bases and J by 2 bases, leaving 8 bases between them. In DNA, the CDR3 is TGCGCCAGCAGCTCTCAGGGAAACTATGGCTACACCTTC. Protein sequence: CASSSQGNYGYTF.

The genes are TRBV4-1 and TRBJ2-7; D perhaps matches TRBD2 (5 bases). Germline CDR1 and CDR2: MGHRA and YSYEKL. Trimming removed 4 bases at V and 5 bases at J, with 12 bases between. This CDR3 contains 13 residues. CDR3 loop: CASSLNAGDEQYF. CDR3 DNA sequence: TGCGCCAGCAGCCTCAACGCGGGCGACGAGCAGTACTTC.

The chain carries TRBV7-9 and TRBJ1-6; a possible D gene is TRBD1 (6 bases). This CDR3 has 16 residues. Germline CDR1 reads SEHNR; CDR2 reads FQNEAQ (reference sequence). Trimming pared 5 bases from V and 8 bases from J, leaving 19 bases between. As DNA, the CDR3 is TGTGCCAGCAGCGCCAGCCAGGGGATGGACGATTCACCCCTCCACTTT. It codes for CASSASQGMDDSPLHF.

The chain uses TRBV10-3 and TRBJ2-1, with 9 bases identical to TRBD2. Germline V gene sequence: CDR1 ENHRY, CDR2 SYGVKD. CDR3 length: 17 amino acids. The V gene end was trimmed by 7 bases and the J gene end by 0 bases; junction bases not matched to a gene: 10. The chain's CDR3 is CAIKGGGATGSYNEQFF. CDR3 bases: TGTGCCATCAAGGGCGGGGGGGCCACAGGCTCCTACAATGAGCAGTTCTTC.

Comment on this clone: A junction end diverges from the germline sequence, so it may reflect a read error. The CDR3 is CASSLSGGSDNEQFF. Written as DNA, the CDR3 is TGCGCCAGCAGCTTAAGCGGGGGCTCCGACAATGAGCAGTTCTTC. The gene calls are TRBV5-1 and TRBJ2-1; TRBD2 matches at 8 bases. Germline CDR1 and CDR2: SGHRS and YFSETQ. This CDR3 contains 15 residues.

The rearrangement links TRBV5-1 to TRBJ2-7, with TRBD2 matching 7 bases. Germline V lookup: CDR1 SGHRS, CDR2 YFSETQ. The CDR3 is 15 residues long. V shed 3 bases and J 6 bases; nucleotides not matched to a gene: 12. The CDR3 spells CASSSGLDSRLEQYF. For the CDR3, the DNA is TGCGCCAGCAGCTCAGGACTAGATTCCCGGCTCGAGCAGTACTTC.

This chain joins TRBV5-1 and TRBJ1-2; 9 bases are shared with TRBD1. CDR3 length: 14 amino acids. V lost 4 bases to trimming and J lost 6 bases; unmatched junction nucleotides: 7. The germline V gene encodes CDR1 SGHRS and CDR2 YFSETQ. The CDR3 here is CASSGLTGGHGYTF. CDR3 DNA sequence: TGCGCCAGCAGCGGGCTGACAGGGGGGCATGGCTACACCTTC.

The chain links TRBV6-1 to TRBJ2-5; a possible D gene is TRBD2 (5 bases). V was clipped by 10 bases and J by 1 base, with 19 bases between them. Germline V gene lookup returns CDR1 MNHNS and CDR2 SASEGT. The CDR3 totals 15 residues. CDR3 DNA sequence: TGTGCCACCCACAAAGGCGGACTGGCCCAAGAGACCCAGTACTTC. Protein sequence: CATHKGGLAQETQYF.

V usage is TRBV6-5 and J usage is TRBJ1-1, with a weak D call TRBD1 (6 bases). The CDR3 is 15 residues long. The ends were cut back, 8 bases at V and 1 base at J, with 17 bases in the middle. Germline CDR1 MNHEY, CDR2 SVGAGI. The chain's CDR3 is CASGDGLGANTEAFF. DNA of the CDR3: TGTGCCAGCGGGGACGGTTTGGGGGCGAACACTGAAGCTTTCTTT.

This sequence joins TRBV6-6 and TRBJ1-1, with a possible D match to TRBD1 (6 bases). Germline CDR1 and CDR2: MNHNY and SVGAGI (reference sequence). The CDR3 has 13 residues. The germline V and J ends were trimmed by 6 bases and 1 base, with 9 bases remaining between them. DNA for the CDR3: TGTGCCAGCAGGATACAGGGGAACACTGAAGCTTTCTTT. Amino acids: CASRIQGNTEAFF.

The chain combines TRBV28 with TRBJ2-3; D is possibly TRBD2 (7 bases). Trimming shortened V by 6 bases and J by 2 bases, and 21 bases separated the two germline ends. The germline V gene has CDR1 MDHEN and CDR2 SYDVKM. This CDR3 region has 17 residues. In DNA, the CDR3 is TGTGCCAGCAGGGGGGGCGGGGGCTCTCTCCACACAGATACGCAGTATTTT. This codes for CASRGGGGSLHTDTQYF.

This chain links TRBV27 with TRBJ2-7, with D possibly being TRBD2 (6 bases). This CDR3 region has 15 residues. Trimming stripped 5 bases from V and 3 bases from J, with 17 bases between. CDR1 MNHEY and CDR2 SMNVEV come from the germline V gene (reference sequence). The CDR3 sequence is CASSKTGTGDYEQYF. In DNA, the CDR3 is TGTGCCAGCAGTAAAACCGGGACGGGGGACTACGAGCAGTACTTC.

V usage is TRBV4-1 and J usage is TRBJ1-6; no clear D gene. Germline loops: CDR1 MGHRA, CDR2 YSYEKL. The CDR3 sequence is 14 residues long. Trimming took off 1 base at V and 10 bases at J, with 11 bases between the two ends. CDR3 sequence (DNA): TGCGCCAGCAGCCAAGCGGAGGAGCGATCACCCCTCCACTTT. This sequence encodes CASSQAEERSPLHF.

The J gene is TRBJ1-5, the V gene TRBV6-5; 11 bases are a match to TRBD1. The CDR3 is 15 residues long. The J segment lost 2 bases and the V segment lost 6 bases, leaving 3 bases of the junction unmatched. The germline V gene encodes CDR1 MNHEY and CDR2 SVGAGI. The CDR3 nucleotides read TGTGCCAGCAGGGGGACAGGGGGAGGCAATCAGCCCCAGCATTTT. This gives the protein CASRGTGGGNQPQHF.

This rearrangement joins TRBV18 to TRBJ1-2, with D hard to call. The CDR3 has 14 amino acids. Germline V gives CDR1 KGHSH, CDR2 LQKENI. The V and J ends lost 3 bases and 4 bases respectively, with 12 bases between them. The CDR3 loop is CASSPPGQSYGYTF. The CDR3 DNA reads as TGTGCCAGCTCACCCCCTGGGCAGAGCTATGGCTACACCTTC. Full variable domain (remainder filled in from reference TRBV18 and TRBJ1-2): NAGVMQNPRHLVRRRGQEARLRCSPMKGHSHVYWYRQLPEEGLKFMVYLQKENIIDESGMPKERFSAEFPKEGPSILRIQQVVRGDSAAYFCASSPPGQSYGYTFGSGTRLTVV.

The V call is TRBV6-1, the J call TRBJ1-5; D not resolved. Trimming pared 1 base from V and 6 bases from J, leaving 10 bases between. This CDR3 region has 14 residues. Germline CDR1 and CDR2: MNHNS and SASEGT. CDR3 sequence reads: CASSEESGSQPQHF. CDR3 coding DNA: TGTGCCAGCAGTGAAGAATCAGGTAGTCAGCCCCAGCATTTT.